These T cell receptor beta chains were read from a single sample in a study of early T cells in non-severe SARS-CoV-2 infection. TCRdb independently ran MiXCR on the 5' RACE reads; one entry per CDR3 protein. The data hold fewer than 85,000 distinct CDR3 sequences, with over 9% observed a single time. Sequenced: whole blood. These receptors all stem from an adult who was a healthcare worker with PCR-confirmed SARS-CoV-2 infection or an uninfected control (not recorded which). Both conserved end residues are part of each CDR3. D genes are given only for firm matches. Rows may omit the clone size; those that give it use once, few, many or a size class.

TRBV6-2/TRBV6-3	TRBD2	many	TRBJ2-1	TGTGCCAGCAAGGGACTAGCGGGAGGTCATGAGCAGTTCTTC	CASKGLAGGHEQFF
TRBV19	NA	NA	TRBJ1-5	TGTGCCAGTAGTCCCCCTAGAGGAGGGGAATACGGTCAGCCCCAGCATTTT	CASSPPRGGEYGQPQHF
TRBV7-6	NA	many	TRBJ1-1	TGTGCCAGCAGCTTAGCTTTAGTCGGGAGGGTTAAGGAATTTAGCACTGAAGCTTTCTTT	CASSLALVGRVKEFSTEAFF
TRBV27	TRBD2	NA	TRBJ2-1	TGTGCCAGCAGTTCCTTAGCGGGAGAGTTCGGCAATGAGCAGTTCTTC	CASSSLAGEFGNEQFF
TRBV20-1	NA	many	TRBJ2-1	TGCAGTGCTCCCCGGGACTCAGACAATGAGCAGTTCTTC	CSAPRDSDNEQFF
TRBV2	TRBD2	many	TRBJ2-5	TGTGCCAGCGTAGCGGGGAACGCACAGACCCAGTACTTC	CASVAGNAQTQYF
TRBV28	TRBD2	many	TRBJ2-2	TGTGCCACCGTCCGCGGGGGGGAGAGGGAGCTGTTTTTT	CATVRGGERELFF
TRBV28	TRBD1	few	TRBJ2-7	TGTGCCAGCGCCTCACTCCGGGACAGGGTCGGGCTTAGACAGTACTTC	CASASLRDRVGLRQYF
TRBV6-2/TRBV6-3	TRBD2	NA	TRBJ2-5	TGTGCCAGCAGACCCCTAGCGGGCGGCCGACAAGAGACCCAGTACTTC	CASRPLAGGRQETQYF
TRBV7-2	NA	NA	TRBJ2-5	TGTGCCAGCAGCCCCCTAGTGGGCATCATCCAAGAGACCCAGTACTTC	CASSPLVGIIQETQYF
TRBV20-1	NA	many	TRBJ2-3	TGCAGTGCTAGTTTGGGGGGCCCCGACCGTAGCACAGATACGCAGTATTTT	CSASLGGPDRSTDTQYF
TRBV28	NA	NA	TRBJ2-1	TGTGCCAGCAGGCTCCCCCCAGGGAGAGGGCAGTTCTTC	CASRLPPGRGQFF
TRBV20-1	TRBD2	few	TRBJ2-1	TGCAGTGCCGCTACTAGCGGAGCCTACAATGAGCAGTTCTTC	CSAATSGAYNEQFF
TRBV5-6	NA	NA	TRBJ1-2	TGTGCCAGCAGCTCCTATGGGCGCCCGGCCGCTAACTATGGCTACACCTTC	CASSSYGRPAANYGYTF
TRBV29-1	TRBD2	many	TRBJ2-5	TGCAGCGCAACTAGCGGGAGGCGGGAGACCCAGTACTTC	CSATSGRRETQYF
TRBV10-3	NA	many	TRBJ1-1	TGTGCCATCAGTGAAGGGGAGGCAGGAATCACTGAAGCTTTCTTT	CAISEGEAGITEAFF
TRBV5-1	NA	NA	TRBJ1-2	TGCGCCAGCAGCTCCCAAGGACAGCGACTTTATGGCTACACCTTC	CASSSQGQRLYGYTF
TRBV7-6	TRBD2	many	TRBJ2-5	TGTGCCAGCAGCTTAGACACGGGAGGGGGGGAGACCCAGTACTTC	CASSLDTGGGETQYF
TRBV20-1	NA	many	TRBJ2-7	TGCAGTGCTGTAACAGGGTCCGCATCCTACGAGCAGTACTTC	CSAVTGSASYEQYF
TRBV5-5	NA	many	TRBJ1-1	TGTGCCAGCAGCTTGGGGACTGCGGTCATGAACACTGAAGCTTTCTTT	CASSLGTAVMNTEAFF
TRBV12-3/TRBV12-4	NA	many	TRBJ1-1	TGTGCCAGCAACCCCGTAATGGGGGTTGAAGCTTTCTTT	CASNPVMGVEAFF
TRBV25-1	NA	many	TRBJ2-2	TGTGCCAGCAGTATCAGGGACACCGGGGAGCTGTTTTTT	CASSIRDTGELFF
TRBV20-1	TRBD2	few	TRBJ2-5	TGCAGTGCCAGGCTAGCGGGAGAAGAGACCCAGTACTTC	CSARLAGEETQYF
TRBV19	NA	NA	TRBJ1-6	TGTGCCAGTAGTTCCTTGGCTTCACCCCTCCACTTT	CASSSLASPLHF
TRBV7-8	TRBD1	many	TRBJ1-2	TGTGCCAGCAGCCCACGGGACAGGGGATCTGGCTACACCTTC	CASSPRDRGSGYTF
TRBV7-2	NA	NA	TRBJ2-3	TGTGCCAGCAGCTTAGCGGGGCGGGGTACCACAGATACGCAGTATTTT	CASSLAGRGTTDTQYF
TRBV20-1	NA	many	TRBJ1-1	TGCAGTGCTATTGTTCCCGGGAAGAACACTGAAGCTTTCTTT	CSAIVPGKNTEAFF
TRBV27	TRBD2	few	TRBJ2-7	TGTGCCAGCAGTTTGGGTGGGGCTAGCGGGGGCGAGCAGTACTTC	CASSLGGASGGEQYF
TRBV27	NA	NA	TRBJ2-7	TGTGCCAGCAGTTCACGCCGGACGGGGGCCCCCTACGAGCAGTACTTC	CASSSRRTGAPYEQYF
TRBV30	NA	NA	TRBJ1-2	TGTGCCTGGAGTTTAGGGAACTATGGCTACACCTTC	CAWSLGNYGYTF
TRBV12-3/TRBV12-4	NA	medium-sized	TRBJ2-5	TGTGCCAGCAGTTTAGGAGAGACCCAGTACTTC	CASSLGETQYF
TRBV7-6	NA	NA	TRBJ2-1	TGTGCCAGCATCCCCGAGACCATACTAGCTACTTACAATGAGCAGTTCTTC	CASIPETILATYNEQFF
TRBV12-3/TRBV12-4	NA	NA	TRBJ2-4	TGTGCCAGCAGTTTAGCGGGCCCAAACATTCAGTACTTC	CASSLAGPNIQYF
TRBV5-8	NA	NA	TRBJ2-7	TGTGCCACCTACGGATCCTACGAGCAGTACTTC	CATYGSYEQYF
TRBV7-9	TRBD2	many	TRBJ2-3	TGTGCCAGCAGCGGGCTAGCGGGAGATACGCAGTATTTT	CASSGLAGDTQYF
TRBV24-1	TRBD1	many	TRBJ2-3	TGTGCCACCAGTGATTCCGGACAGGGGATAGATACGCAGTATTTT	CATSDSGQGIDTQYF
TRBV12-3/TRBV12-4	TRBD2	many	TRBJ2-7	TGTGCCAGCAGTTTAACGGGACTATCCTACGAGCAGTACTTC	CASSLTGLSYEQYF
TRBV12-3/TRBV12-4	NA	many	TRBJ2-7	TGTGCCAGCAGCTTGGGGAACGAGCAGTACTTC	CASSLGNEQYF
TRBV2	NA	few	TRBJ1-5	TGTGCCAGCAGATGGTACCCCAATCAGCCCCAGCATTTT	CASRWYPNQPQHF
TRBV24-1	NA	many	TRBJ2-4	TGTGCCACCAGTGATTCGGGCCGAAACATTCAGTACTTC	CATSDSGRNIQYF
TRBV10-3	NA	many	TRBJ2-7	TGTGCCATCAGGAGGGAGACAGCCTACGAGCAGTACTTC	CAIRRETAYEQYF
TRBV28	NA	NA	TRBJ2-1	TGTGCCAGCAGTTTTCTGGTAGCTGTGAGCTCCTACAATGAGCAGTTCTTC	CASSFLVAVSSYNEQFF
TRBV2	TRBD1	NA	TRBJ1-4	TGTGCCAGCAGTGCCACCGGGACAGGGGCAGCTAATGAAAAACTGTTTTTT	CASSATGTGAANEKLFF
TRBV15	NA	few	TRBJ2-3	TGTGCCACCAGCAGAGATCACCTTCCCGGGACGAGCACAGATACGCAGTATTTT	CATSRDHLPGTSTDTQYF
TRBV7-9	TRBD2	many	TRBJ2-7	TGTGCCAGCAGCTGGGGGAGGGAAGAGCAGTACTTC	CASSWGREEQYF
TRBV28	TRBD1	few	TRBJ2-3	TGTGCCAGCAGTTTACCCTCCGGACAGGGTTCAGATACGCAGTATTTT	CASSLPSGQGSDTQYF
TRBV20-1	NA	NA	TRBJ2-7	TGCAGTGCTAGAGGACCTAGCTACACCTACGAGCAGTACTTC	CSARGPSYTYEQYF
TRBV28	TRBD2	many	TRBJ2-1	TGTGCCAGCAGTTCGAGGACTAGCGGGAGGAGCGGTGAGCAGTTCTTC	CASSSRTSGRSGEQFF
TRBV12-3/TRBV12-4	TRBD1	many	TRBJ1-1	TGTGCCAGCAGCCGACAGGGGAACACTGAAGCTTTCTTT	CASSRQGNTEAFF
TRBV24-1	NA	few	TRBJ1-5	TGTGCCACCAGTGATTTGAACAGCAATCAGCCCCAGCATTTT	CATSDLNSNQPQHF
TRBV5-1	NA	NA	TRBJ2-5	TGCGCCAGCAGCCGGACACCTTTAGGGGATCAAGAGACCCAGTACTTC	CASSRTPLGDQETQYF
TRBV20-1	TRBD2	many	TRBJ2-5	TGCAGTTATGGGTCGGGTGTTGCATTGACTAGCCACCAAGAGACCCAGTACTTC	CSYGSGVALTSHQETQYF
TRBV20-1	TRBD2	many	TRBJ2-1	TGCAGTGCTAGAGCTGTAGCGGGAGACCACAATGAGCAGTTCTTC	CSARAVAGDHNEQFF
TRBV3-1	TRBD2	few	TRBJ2-3	TGTGCCAGCAGCCCCGGGACTAGCGACACAGATACGCAGTATTTT	CASSPGTSDTDTQYF